This is a list of T cell receptor beta chains from one sample in a study of T cell repertoires in cytomegalovirus infection. TCRdb called the reads again in MiXCR, with one record for every CDR3 protein. The sample holds 150,000 to 200,000 distinct CDR3 sequences; roughly 19% are singletons and the top ten take around 3.1%. What was sequenced was PBMCs. Receptor source: a human donor in good health (CMV status not recorded). Some clones in this sample may be carry-over from other donors' samples. CDR3s include the opening cysteine and the closing phenylalanine or tryptophan. A D gene is named only where the DNA matches it firmly. Where a row states a size, it is once, few, many or the class of an expanded clone; other rows omit it.

>TRBV5-6|14|.|many|TRBJ2-7
CASSSTGFSYEQYF
TGTGCCAGCAGCTCTACAGGGTTCTCCTACGAGCAGTACTTC
>TRBV6-1|13|.|few|TRBJ1-2
CASTPGGNYGYTF
TGTGCCAGCACTCCAGGAGGGAACTATGGCTACACCTTC
>TRBV2|14|TRBD2|few|TRBJ2-7
CASSYLAGAYEQYF
TGTGCCAGCAGTTATCTAGCGGGGGCCTACGAGCAGTACTTC
>TRBV5-6|14|.|.|TRBJ2-7
CASSLGLVAYEQYF
TGTGCCAGCAGCTTGGGGCTAGTCGCCTACGAGCAGTACTTC
>TRBV4-3|16|TRBD2|.|TRBJ2-7
CASSLTGAGGTAEQYF
TGCGCCAGCAGCCTGACTGGGGCGGGAGGAACCGCCGAGCAGTACTTC
>TRBV19|14|TRBD1|few|TRBJ1-2
CASSIDRGNYGYTF
TGTGCCAGTAGTATTGACAGGGGGAACTATGGCTACACCTTC
>TRBV28|14|.|.|TRBJ1-4
CASSLARGPEKLFF
TGTGCCAGCAGTTTGGCTCGAGGTCCTGAAAAACTGTTTTTT
>TRBV5-4|15|.|.|TRBJ2-1
CASSFAGVSYNEQFF
TGTGCCAGCAGCTTCGCCGGGGTCTCCTACAATGAGCAGTTCTTC
>TRBV12-3/TRBV12-4|16|.|.|TRBJ1-5
CASSGAVTNSNQPQHF
TGTGCCAGCAGCGGGGCAGTTACCAATAGCAATCAGCCCCAGCATTTT
>TRBV29-1|13|.|.|TRBJ2-3
CSVREFYTDTQYF
TGCAGCGTTCGGGAGTTTTACACAGATACGCAGTATTTT